This TCR beta chain was captured in a study of blood T cells in healthy people across ages. Combining a sample-barcoded 5' primer with a J-beta primer mix, a second PCR ran for roughly 6 to 12 cycles. TCRdb re-derived calls from the 5' RACE reads in MiXCR, one entry per CDR3 protein. The profile shows about 1.8 million distinct CDR3 sequences, approximately 50% of them singletons. A remark on this clonotype: Its target is unknown.

CDR3 length equals 11 residues. Trimming took off 7 bases at V and 4 bases at J, with 7 bases between the two ends. Germline V gene lookup returns CDR1 SEHNR and CDR2 FQNEAQ (reference sequence). Study-wide results and caveats: Naive CD4+ cell counts and diversity both ran higher in long-lived than in aged donors.

The chain combines TRBV7-9 with TRBJ2-5; unclear D gene. This sequence was found in a woman aged 40 to 50 in good health. The sequencing input was blood. CDR3 nucleotides: TGTGCCAGCATCTGGGGAGAGACCCAGTACTTC. Residues: CASIWGETQYF.